Listed below are T cell receptor beta chains from one sample, sequenced in a study of identical twins. TCRdb used MiXCR to reprocess the 5' RACE reads, holding one entry per CDR3 protein. The table includes about 700,000 distinct CDR3 sequences, about 9.4% detected once. These records were also assigned to another study, of yellow fever vaccine responses in identical twins.

Source material: PBMCs. Receptor source: a woman aged 18-29 years in good health. CDR3s include the opening cysteine and the closing phenylalanine or tryptophan. A D gene is named only where the DNA matches it firmly. Rows may omit the clone size; those that give it use once, few, many or a size class.

j_gene: TRBJ2-7; d_gene: .; abundance: many; v_gene: TRBV10-2; CDR3nt: TGCGCCAGCAGTGAGGGGGGGCTAGTCGGACTCGAGCAGTACTTC; CDR3aa: CASSEGGLVGLEQYF
j_gene: TRBJ2-7; d_gene: TRBD2; abundance: .; v_gene: TRBV5-1; CDR3nt: TGCGCCAGCAGCCCACTAGCGGGGGCTGCCTACGAGCAGTACTTC; CDR3aa: CASSPLAGAAYEQYF
j_gene: TRBJ2-5; d_gene: .; abundance: .; v_gene: TRBV29-1; CDR3nt: TGCAGCGTTGAAGTTTTCCTCGGGACCCAGTACTTC; CDR3aa: CSVEVFLGTQYF
j_gene: TRBJ2-7; d_gene: .; abundance: .; v_gene: TRBV4-1; CDR3nt: TGCGCCAGCAGCCATCCAGGAACCTACGAGCAGTACTTC; CDR3aa: CASSHPGTYEQYF
j_gene: TRBJ2-4; d_gene: .; abundance: .; v_gene: TRBV20-1; CDR3nt: TGCAGTGCCACCCGCGGTGGCAAAAACATTCAGTACTTC; CDR3aa: CSATRGGKNIQYF
j_gene: TRBJ2-3; d_gene: .; abundance: .; v_gene: TRBV20-1; CDR3nt: TGCAGTGCTGAGGTCCTCACAGATACGCAGTATTTT; CDR3aa: CSAEVLTDTQYF
j_gene: TRBJ2-5; d_gene: .; abundance: many; v_gene: TRBV5-5; CDR3nt: TGTGCCAGCAGCTTGGAGGGGGAAGAGACCCAGTACTTC; CDR3aa: CASSLEGEETQYF
j_gene: TRBJ2-7; d_gene: .; abundance: few; v_gene: TRBV6-2/TRBV6-3; CDR3nt: TGTGCCAGCAGTTGGCCACTCATCGAGCAGTACTTC; CDR3aa: CASSWPLIEQYF
j_gene: TRBJ2-3; d_gene: .; abundance: many; v_gene: TRBV7-9; CDR3nt: TGTGCCAGCAGCCCGGACTCCTCTTTGTCCACGTATTTT; CDR3aa: CASSPDSSLSTYF
j_gene: TRBJ2-1; d_gene: .; abundance: few; v_gene: TRBV24-1; CDR3nt: TGTGCCACCAGTGATTTGCAAACGGGGAGCTCCTACAATGAGCAGTTCTTC; CDR3aa: CATSDLQTGSSYNEQFF
j_gene: TRBJ2-2; d_gene: TRBD2; abundance: .; v_gene: TRBV10-1; CDR3nt: TGCGCCAGCAGGGGCGGACTAGGAGACGGGGAGCTGTTTTTT; CDR3aa: CASRGGLGDGELFF